These 19 T cell receptor beta chains were sequenced from one sample in a study of monozygotic twins with inflammatory bowel disease. TCRdb reprocessed the 5' RACE reads and stores each CDR3 protein as one record, lacking DNA. Listed are roughly 170,000 distinct CDR3 sequences; around 7% falls within the top ten. Sequenced input: blood. Receptors were obtained from a human donor with ulcerative colitis or Crohn's disease, or a healthy co-twin of an affected twin (not recorded which).

The gene calls are TRBV6-5 and TRBJ2-2; checking the TCRdb D call of TRBD2 is not possible without DNA. Germline V CDR1 and CDR2: MNHEY, SVGAGI. This CDR3 is built from 17 residues. Here the CDR3 reads CASSSETSGRFTGELFF.

The rearrangement links TRBV5-6 to TRBJ1-1. This CDR3 contains 15 residues. Germline V gene sequence: CDR1 SGHDT, CDR2 YYEEEE. Here the CDR3 reads CASSLDGGGFNEAFF.

The V and J genes are TRBV27 and TRBJ2-2; TCRdb selects TRBD1, and the lack of DNA leaves this call unchecked. The CDR3 consists of 17 residues. Germline loops: CDR1 MNHEY, CDR2 SMNVEV (reference sequence). The CDR3 region is CASSSGAGAKNTGELFF.

The CDR3: CASNTANTEAFF. This chain links TRBV7-2 with TRBJ1-1. CDR1 and CDR2 (germline): SGHTA, FQGNSA. CDR3 length equals 12 residues.

This sequence joins TRBV7-2 and TRBJ2-1; the TRBD2 assignment by TCRdb is unverifiable without DNA. This CDR3 has 16 amino acids. Looked up from germline, CDR1 is SGHTA and CDR2 is FQGNSA. This CDR3 reads CASSLRLAGPYNEQFF.

V gene TRBV30 combines with J gene TRBJ1-6; lacking DNA, the TRBD1 call made by TCRdb goes unchecked. The germline V gene has CDR1 GTSNPN and CDR2 SVGIG (reference sequence). CDR3 length: 14 amino acids. The CDR3: CAWGSGGYNSPLHF.

The J gene is TRBJ2-5, the V gene TRBV9; TCRdb's D call, TRBD2, is unchecked because there is no DNA. The CDR3 has 15 amino acids. In germline, CDR1 is SGDLS, CDR2 YYNGEE. CDR3 residues: CASSVGPEGGETQYF.

The gene calls are TRBV5-8 and TRBJ1-1; TCRdb gives TRBD1 as the D gene, but with no DNA this cannot be confirmed. The CDR3 is made up of 16 amino acids. CDR1 and CDR2 from the germline V gene are SGHTS and YDEGEE. CDR3 residues: CASSFDLRGMNTEAFF.

The V gene is TRBV30, the J gene TRBJ2-1. This CDR3 comprises 13 residues. From germline, CDR1 is GTSNPN and CDR2 SVGIG (reference sequence). The CDR3 reads CACTGSSYNEQFF.

The chain joins TRBV20-1 to TRBJ2-1; as DNA is missing, the TRBD1 call by TCRdb cannot be tested. Germline V gene sequence: CDR1 DFQATT, CDR2 SNEGSKA (reference sequence). There are 14 residues in the CDR3. The CDR3 here is CSAGRDRHYNEQFF.

J is TRBJ2-7 and V is TRBV7-7. This CDR3 region has 13 residues. The germline gives CDR1 SSHAT, CDR2 FNYEAQ (reference sequence). CDR3 region: CARAPYASYEQYF. Variable domain in full (rest from reference TRBV7-7 and TRBJ2-7): GAGVSQSPRYKVTKRGQDVTLRCDPISSHATLYWYQQALGQGPEFLTYFNYEAQPDKSGLPSDRFSAERPEGSISTLTIQRTEQRDSAMYRCARAPYASYEQYFGPGTRLTVT.

The rearrangement joins TRBV10-3 to TRBJ2-7. The CDR3 is made up of 13 amino acids. Per the germline V gene, CDR1 is ENHRY and CDR2 is SYGVKD. The CDR3 loop reads CAITASRQNEQYF.

The V call is TRBV7-2, the J call TRBJ2-3; lacking DNA, the TRBD1 call made by TCRdb goes unchecked. This CDR3 has 13 amino acids. In germline, CDR1 is SGHTA, CDR2 FQGNSA. This chain's CDR3 is CASSLGGENTQYF.

The rearrangement uses TRBV12-3 or TRBV12-4 and TRBJ2-2; TCRdb outputs TRBD1, but without DNA this stays unchecked. The CDR3 is made up of 16 amino acids. CDR3 in amino acids: CASSLLGQQNTGELFF.

CDR3 sequence: CASSLRGEEYGYTF. The chain uses TRBV5-1 and TRBJ1-2. CDR1 is SGHRS, CDR2 YFSETQ, per germline. This CDR3 has 14 residues.

The CDR3 sequence: CASSPPLGQNNSPLHF. The rearrangement uses TRBV18 and TRBJ1-6; there is no DNA to check the TCRdb D call of TRBD1. The germline V gene has CDR1 KGHSH and CDR2 LQKENI. The CDR3 covers 16 residues.

This rearrangement joins TRBV7-8 to TRBJ2-1; TCRdb outputs TRBD2, but without DNA this stays unchecked. The CDR3 runs 12 residues. Germline lookup yields CDR1 SGHVS and CDR2 FQNEAQ. CDR3 in amino acids: CASSLPSDLEFF.

The chain employs TRBV5-5 and TRBJ2-7; absent DNA, TCRdb's TRBD1 call cannot be checked. There are 14 residues in the CDR3. Per germline, CDR1 SGHKS and CDR2 YYEKEE (reference sequence). The CDR3: CASSFDRPTYEQYF.

This sequence joins TRBV27 and TRBJ1-2; TCRdb's assignment of TRBD1 cannot be checked, as there is no DNA. The CDR3 length is 13 residues. CDR1 is MNHEY, CDR2 SMNVEV, per germline (reference sequence). This CDR3 is CASRAGRNYGYTF.